A single sample gave rise to the 25 T cell receptor beta chains below, sequenced in a study of T cell responses to AZD1222 COVID-19 vaccine. Libraries were prepared by immunoSEQ multiplex PCR; TCRdb keeps only in-frame clonotypes and omits some of them. The data show under 110,000 clones, 75% to 90% seen once. The source material was peripheral blood, sampled on day 0 of AZD1222 vaccination. These receptor sequences come from an adult in good health.

The chain recombines TRBV12-3 or TRBV12-4 with TRBJ2-1, with D unresolved. The CDR3 covers 13 residues. Trimming removed 5 bases from V and 6 bases from J, with 11 bases in between. This chain's CDR3 is CASSPRSLNEQFF. The CDR3 DNA reads TGTGCCAGCAGTCCGAGGTCACTCAATGAGCAGTTCTTC.

The V and J genes are TRBV21-1 and TRBJ1-1; TRBD1, the table's D call, lacks a check against the DNA. TRBV21-1 is noted as a pseudogene. The CDR3 totals 14 residues. The CDR3 DNA follows: TGTGCCAGCAGCTTCCGGACAGGGAACACTGAAGCTTTCTTT. It translates to CASSFRTGNTEAFF.

This sequence joins TRBV29-1 and TRBJ2-6; 7 bases match TRBD2. Unmatched junction bases numbered 4, after V lost 3 bases and J lost 2 bases. Per the germline V gene, CDR1 is SQVTM and CDR2 is ANQGSEA. This CDR3 region has 15 residues. The CDR3 sequence is CSVDIGGTGANVLTF. In DNA form, the CDR3 reads TGCAGCGTTGACATCGGGGGGACTGGGGCCAACGTCCTGACTTTC.

The J gene is TRBJ2-3, the V gene TRBV5-4, with 10 bases identical to TRBD1. From germline, CDR1 is SGHNT and CDR2 YYREEE (reference sequence). J gave up 0 bases and V 4 bases, and 2 bases lay outside the gene matches. The CDR3 length is 15 residues. CDR3 nucleotides: TGTGCCAGCAGCAAGGGACAGGGGAGCACAGATACGCAGTATTTT. This gives the protein CASSKGQGSTDTQYF. Supplemented by reference TRBV5-4 and TRBJ2-3, the full variable domain reads ETGVTQSPTHLIKTRGQQVTLRCSSQSGHNTVSWYQQALGQGPQFIFQYYREEENGRGNFPPRFSGLQFPNYSSELNVNALELDDSALYLCASSKGQGSTDTQYFGPGTRLTVL.

The chain has TRBV4-3 and TRBJ1-1, with D hard to call. The CDR3 has 14 residues. V gave up 0 bases and J gave up 5 bases, with 10 bases separating them. In germline, CDR1 is LGHNA, CDR2 YSLEER. CDR3 bases: TGCGCCAGCAGCCAAGATCGTATCTCTACTGAAGCTTTCTTT. It specifies CASSQDRISTEAFF.

V usage is TRBV7-8 and J usage is TRBJ1-5; D remains ambiguous. Gene TRBJ2-3 matches the end of the DNA better, so the J call may be wrong. This CDR3 spans 16 amino acids. Germline assignment: CDR1 SGHVS and CDR2 FQNEAQ. As DNA, the CDR3 is TGTGCCAGCAGCTTACCAGGAGCTTATAGCAATCAGCCCCAGTATTTT. Protein: CASSLPGAYSNQPQYF.

This clone was counted once. V usage is TRBV6-5 and J usage is TRBJ2-1; 13 positions match TRBD2. V lost 6 bases to trimming and J lost 4 bases; unmatched junction nucleotides: 3. The CDR3 spans 15 residues. Germline V gives CDR1 MNHEY, CDR2 SVGAGI. CDR3 sequence (DNA): TGTGCCAGCAGGATGGGACTAGCGGGATACAATGAGCAGTTCTTC. Its translation: CASRMGLAGYNEQFF.

The chain is built from TRBV5-4 and TRBJ1-1; TRBD1 agrees at 7 bases. The trim removed 0 bases at V and 7 bases at J, leaving 3 bases unmatched. The CDR3 consists of 13 residues. Germline CDR1 reads SGHNT; CDR2 reads YYREEE (reference sequence). For the CDR3, the DNA is TGTGCCAGCAGCTTGGGAGGGGGCAATGAAGCTTTCTTT. Translated: CASSLGGGNEAFF.

V usage is TRBV5-1 and J usage is TRBJ2-3, with 7 nucleotides matching TRBD2. The J segment lost 4 bases and the V segment lost 1 base, leaving 3 bases of the junction unmatched. The CDR3 runs 14 residues. Per the germline V gene, CDR1 is SGHRS and CDR2 is YFSETQ. CDR3 protein: CASSLTAGADTQYF. CDR3 nucleotides: TGCGCCAGCAGCTTGACTGCGGGAGCAGATACGCAGTATTTT.

V gene TRBV9 combines with J gene TRBJ2-7; possibly TRBD1 or TRBD2 for D (5 bases each). The CDR3 covers 15 residues. Trimming shortened V by 9 bases and J by 1 base, and 20 bases separated the two germline ends. CDR1 and CDR2 (germline): SGDLS, YYNGEE. CDR3 region: CATPLLRDPSYEQYF. The CDR3 coding sequence is TGTGCCACCCCCCTCCTCCGGGACCCATCCTACGAGCAGTACTTC.

This clone has only one observation. V is TRBV3-1 (or the pseudogene TRBV3-2) and J is TRBJ1-2; 7 nucleotides match TRBD1. V was pared by 4 bases and J by 4 bases, with 12 bases of the junction left unmatched. The CDR3 is 16 amino acids. Germline V lookup: CDR1 LGHDT, CDR2 YNNKEL (reference sequence). The CDR3, as DNA: TGTGCCAGCAGCCCCCCCCTGCAGGGGGTAGTCTATGGCTACACCTTC. Amino acid sequence: CASSPPLQGVVYGYTF.

The J gene is TRBJ2-3, the V gene TRBV9; D ambiguous. This CDR3 spans 13 amino acids. Germline V lookup: CDR1 SGDLS, CDR2 YYNGEE. Trimming stripped 2 bases from V and 2 bases from J, with 6 bases between. The CDR3, as DNA: TGTGCCAGCAGCGTGGGCCCCACAGATACGCAGTATTTT. Translating gives CASSVGPTDTQYF.

The rearrangement uses TRBV19 and TRBJ1-6; TRBD1 matches at 7 bases. The CDR3 totals 15 residues. Germline V lookup: CDR1 LNHDA, CDR2 SQIVND (reference sequence). V lost 2 bases and J lost 8; bases outside the gene matches: 6. In DNA, the CDR3 is TGTGCCAGTAGTATACTTCACAGGGGTGATTCACCCCTCCACTTT. Protein product: CASSILHRGDSPLHF.

V gene TRBV5-1 combines with J gene TRBJ2-3, with no clear D. The CDR3 spans 14 residues. From germline, CDR1 is SGHRS and CDR2 YFSETQ. Trimming removed 3 bases at V and 0 bases at J, with 8 bases between. The CDR3, as DNA: TGCGCCAGCAGCTCCCCTAGTAGCACAGATACGCAGTATTTT. The encoded protein is CASSSPSSTDTQYF.

The V call is TRBV6-5, the J call TRBJ2-2; D is undetermined. This CDR3 comprises 12 residues. Between the trimmed V and J ends, which lost 5 bases and 5 bases, there was a span of 6 bases. From germline, CDR1 is MNHEY and CDR2 SVGAGI. The CDR3 region has the DNA TGTGCCAGCAGTCCTAATACCGGGGAGCTGTTTTTT. The encoded protein is CASSPNTGELFF.

The chain is built from TRBV6-5 and TRBJ1-2; TRBD1 matches at 10 bases. Trimming at V came to 6 bases and at J to 2 bases, leaving 3 bases not matched to a gene. CDR1 is MNHEY, CDR2 SVGAGI, per germline. The CDR3 is made up of 14 amino acids. Here the CDR3 reads CASRSDRGNYGYTF. The DNA of the CDR3 is TGTGCCAGCAGATCGGACAGGGGGAACTATGGCTACACCTTC.

The chain carries TRBV19 and TRBJ1-5, with 7 bases that match TRBD1. The V gene's germline CDR1 is LNHDA and CDR2 SQIVND (reference sequence). Trimming cost V 4 bases and J 5 bases; bases outside gene matches: 11. This CDR3 comprises 16 residues. CDR3 in DNA: TGTGCCAGTAGTACCACAGACAGGGCAAGGGATCAGCCCCAGCATTTT. Its translation: CASSTTDRARDQPQHF.

There are a few counts of this clone. J is TRBJ2-1 and V is TRBV20-1; 7 bases fit TRBD1. The CDR3 has 11 amino acids. Per the germline V gene, CDR1 is DFQATT and CDR2 is SNEGSKA (reference sequence). The V gene end was trimmed by 7 bases and the J gene end by 6 bases; junction bases not matched to a gene: 3. DNA of the CDR3: TGCAGTGGATGGGACAGCAATGAGCAGTTCTTC. Translation gives CSGWDSNEQFF.

J is TRBJ1-3 and V is TRBV3-1 (or the pseudogene TRBV3-2); possibly TRBD1 for D (5 bases). The CDR3 extends over 17 amino acids. Trimming left V 6 bases short and J 0 bases short, with 18 bases between. CDR1 is LGHDT and CDR2 is YNNKEL in the germline V gene (reference sequence). The CDR3 is CASRPSGTALSGNTIYF. The CDR3 region has the DNA TGTGCCAGCAGGCCTTCCGGGACGGCCCTCTCTGGAAACACCATATATTTT.

The CDR3 region has the DNA TGCGCCAGCAGCTTGACTCGCGCATCGTTAGGCAATGAGCAGTTCTTC. Protein sequence: CASSLTRASLGNEQFF. V and J are TRBV5-1 and TRBJ2-1; D call uncertain. The CDR3 length is 16 residues. V was cut by 1 base and J by 6 bases, with 17 bases left in between. CDR1 and CDR2 from the germline V gene are SGHRS and YFSETQ.

CDR3 in amino acids: CASSEALWTGAKNIQYF. CDR3 nucleotide sequence: TGTGCCAGCAGTGAAGCCCTATGGACAGGGGCTAAAAACATTCAGTACTTC. The J gene is TRBJ2-4, the V gene TRBV6-1; the match to TRBD1 covers 9 bases. CDR3 size: 17 residues. Germline V gives CDR1 MNHNS, CDR2 SASEGT. J was trimmed by 4 bases and V by 0 bases; bases with no gene match: 7.

The V call is TRBV5-1, the J call TRBJ2-1; 13 bases are shared with TRBD2. Trimming took 0 bases from V and 9 from J; bases not matched to a gene: 3. Germline V CDR1 and CDR2: SGHRS, YFSETQ. The CDR3 contains 15 residues. DNA for the CDR3: TGCGCCAGCAGCTTGGGGACTAGCGGGAGCACTGAGCAGTTCTTC. Its protein is CASSLGTSGSTEQFF.

The genes are TRBV30 and TRBJ1-5; a weak D match, TRBD1 (5 bases). This CDR3 comprises 13 residues. The V gene lost 3 bases and the J gene lost 7 bases, with 13 bases spanning the gap. Germline CDR1 is GTSNPN and CDR2 is SVGIG (reference sequence). CDR3 sequence reads: CAWSGIKGQPQHF. CDR3 in DNA: TGTGCCTGGAGCGGCATAAAGGGGCAGCCCCAGCATTTT.

The chain employs TRBV2 and TRBJ2-1, with TRBD2 matching 12 bases. Germline V CDR1 and CDR2: SNHLY, FYNNEI. The CDR3 covers 18 residues. The V and J ends lost 5 bases and 2 bases, in that order; junction bases with no gene match: 10. The CDR3 DNA is TGTGCCAGCAGTACCCCCGCCGGGACTAGCGGGCCCTACAATGAGCAGTTCTTC. Translating it yields CASSTPAGTSGPYNEQFF.

This chain connects TRBV7-9 to TRBJ2-1, with 8 bases aligning to TRBD1. With V trimmed by 2 bases and J by 13 bases, 13 bases remained unmatched. Germline CDR1 SEHNR, CDR2 FQNEAQ (reference sequence). This CDR3 spans 15 amino acids. The CDR3 nucleotides are TGTGCCAGCAGCTTACAGGGGGCGCATCAGATGGCCCAGTTCTTC. The encoded protein is CASSLQGAHQMAQFF. Filled out from reference TRBV7-9 and TRBJ2-1, the complete variable domain reads DTGVSQNPRHKITKRGQNVTFRCDPISEHNRLYWYRQTLGQGPEFLTYFQNEAQLEKSRLLSDRFSAERPKGSFSTLEIQRTEQGDSAMYLCASSLQGAHQMAQFFGPGTRLTVL.